This T cell receptor (beta chain) was captured by sequencing in a study of vaccination and CD4 T cells after COVID-19. Study overall: Mild disease affected 8 or 9 convalescent patients and severe disease one, all SARS-CoV-2 positive by nasal swab PCR. Each control was exposed to a CEFX pool, an HIV-1 Nef pool, or no peptide at all.

Cultured CD4+ T-cell DNA underwent Oncomine TCR Beta short-read sequencing. TCRdb itself ran the PCR reads through MiXCR, one entry per CDR3 protein. Of roughly 15,000 distinct CDR3 sequences listed, roughly 31% are singletons. The CDR3 has 16 amino acids. Germline V CDR1 and CDR2: MNHEY, SVGEGT. V was shortened by 0 bases and J by 0 bases, with 9 bases between the two germline ends. Treatment described: roughly 10-day PBMC culture with coronavirus spike peptide pools or control peptides (ViraFEST assay). Turning to this clonotype: The antigen is undetermined.

Material: cultured CD4+ T cells from blood. This TCR derives from a human donor with COVID-19. The chain uses TRBV6-2 or TRBV6-3 and TRBJ1-5, with D unclear. The CDR3: CASSYSGFYSNQPQHF. The DNA of the CDR3 is TGTGCCAGCAGTTACTCTGGGTTTTATAGCAATCAGCCCCAGCATTTT.